The sequence of this T cell receptor (beta chain) was determined in a study of T-cell reconstitution after alpha-beta-depleted transplantation in children (dated by TCRdb to between 2015 and 2016). With regard to the full study: Using TCR repertoire profiling, the study quantitatively followed how T-cell immune reconstitution unfolded in children after TCRalphabeta/CD19-depleted allogeneic hematopoietic cell transplantation. What the study reported, not specific to this receptor: The high TCRbeta diversity at day 60 in some patients was ascribed to recipient T cells and intrathymic progenitors that had survived conditioning. Hyperexpanded clone frequencies declined over subsequent months; after one year, T-cell counts and TCRbeta diversity were mostly attributed to newly produced T cells. The apparently early alphabetaT-cell count recovery about two months after transplant was reportedly dependent on only several hundred rapidly expanded clones derived from non-depleted graft cells.

V is cut back by 5 bases and J by 0 bases, with 10 bases in the junction unmatched. The germline V gene (reference sequence) provides CDR1 SEHNR and CDR2 FQNEAQ. CDR3 length: 17 amino acids, cysteine to phenylalanine. Only the CDR3 part of the read is kept: 51 bases, read in frame from the first base. Regarding this clonotype: The antigen this receptor binds is unknown. Base qualities are not provided; no much larger clone lies one nucleotide away.

The label giving this sample's treatment or condition can be read as: allogeneic hematopoietic cell transplantation with graft depleted of TCRalphabeta T cells and CD19 B cells. The transplant recipients were children given TCRalphabeta/CD19-depleted allogeneic hematopoietic cell grafts. Library prep was done by PCR. The run used an Illumina HiSeq 2500. TCR library preparation used molecular barcoding, with unique molecular identifiers applied to normalize quantification of the TCRbeta repertoire. In TCRdb, the public reads were trimmed at Q25 with fastp and aligned with MiXCR, with productive beta chains retained. Rows with one shared CDR3 protein collapse into an entry with the most common genes and DNA. The sample table contains around 490,000 distinct CDR3 sequences; only one count was recorded for about an eighth of them. The top ten clones comprise 12% to 15% of the sample.

Source: PBMCs, mostly from graft donor cells, taken 180 days after TCRalphabeta/CD19-depleted stem cell transplant. This TCR was recovered from a female patient aged 2-9 years who had a stem cell transplant for aplastic anemia, so the T cells may come from the graft donor. The V and J genes are TRBV7-9 and TRBJ2-7; TRBD2 agrees with 10 junctional bases. DNA sequence: TGTGCCAGCAGCCCCTCCCCTAGCGGGGGTGACTCCTACGAGCAGTACTTC. Its amino acids are CASSPSPSGGDSYEQYF.